Presented here are 10 T cell receptor beta chains from one specimen sequenced in a study of T-cell reconstitution after alpha-beta-depleted transplantation in children. Unique molecular identifiers were used in preparing the TCRbeta library. TCRdb called the PCR reads again in MiXCR, with one record for every CDR3 protein. Of over 150,000 distinct CDR3 sequences in the sample, roughly 6.6% were seen once. The starting material was PBMCs, obtained before TCRalphabeta/CD19-depleted stem cell transplant. These TCRs come from a boy younger than 10 with acute lymphoblastic leukemia, due to receive a stem cell transplant.

This clonotype was recorded many times. V and J are TRBV10-2 and TRBJ2-3, with 14 bases fitting TRBD2. V trimming: 6 bases; J trimming: 3 bases; junction bases outside the gene matches: 2. Germline V lookup: CDR1 WSHSY, CDR2 SAAADI. The CDR3 runs to 15 residues. CDR3 protein: CASSGLAGGTDTQYF. In DNA form, the CDR3 reads TGCGCCAGCAGCGGACTAGCGGGAGGTACAGATACGCAGTATTTT.

Many counts were recorded for this clonotype. J is TRBJ2-3 and V is TRBV6-1; D gene unclear. The germline V gene has CDR1 MNHNS and CDR2 SASEGT. The CDR3 consists of 12 residues. Deletions cut 6 bases from V and 5 bases from J, with 9 bases between. CDR3 amino acids: CASRVGGDTQYF. DNA of the CDR3: TGTGCCAGCAGGGTTGGCGGAGATACGCAGTATTTT.

The chain carries TRBV3-1 and TRBJ2-7; 8 bases fit TRBD2. The CDR3 has 14 residues. From germline, CDR1 is LGHDT and CDR2 YNNKEL (reference sequence). J lost 2 bases, V lost 1 base, and 1 base had no gene match. CDR3: CASSQGAGAYEQYF. The DNA of the CDR3 is TGTGCCAGCAGCCAAGGAGCGGGAGCCTACGAGCAGTACTTC.

There are many counts of this clonotype. The rearrangement joins TRBV9 to TRBJ2-7; D is tentatively TRBD1 or TRBD2 (5 bases each). The germline V and J ends were trimmed by 4 bases and 7 bases, with 15 bases remaining between them. The V gene's germline CDR1 is SGDLS and CDR2 YYNGEE. CDR3 length: 13 amino acids. The CDR3 spells CASSPRDPGEQYF. In DNA form, the CDR3 reads TGTGCCAGCAGCCCCCGGGACCCCGGGGAGCAGTACTTC.

This clonotype was seen only a few times. This chain joins TRBV27 and TRBJ2-1; D remains ambiguous. V lost 6 bases, J lost 2 bases, and 14 bases lay in between. The CDR3 spans 15 residues. The germline CDR1 and CDR2 sequences are MNHEY and SMNVEV (reference sequence). The CDR3 DNA is TGTGCCAGCAGACGTTCTAGGAATCCCTACAATGAGCAGTTCTTC. Translation gives CASRRSRNPYNEQFF.

This clonotype was picked up many times. This chain joins TRBV12-3 or TRBV12-4 and TRBJ1-1; 8 positions agree with TRBD1. J was trimmed by 8 bases and V by 3 bases; bases with no gene match: 2. CDR3 length: 12 amino acids. The CDR3 sequence is CASSFDRGEAFF. The CDR3 DNA reads as TGTGCCAGCAGTTTCGACAGGGGAGAAGCTTTCTTT.

This clonotype was counted a few times. The V and J genes are TRBV12-3 or TRBV12-4 and TRBJ1-2, with no clear D. Trimming removed 5 bases at V and 4 bases at J, with 17 bases between. The CDR3 is 15 residues long. CDR3 sequence: CASSPWAIGIYGYTF. The CDR3 bases are TGTGCCAGCAGTCCTTGGGCCATTGGGATCTATGGCTACACCTTC.

The chain links TRBV28 to TRBJ2-7; the D is unclear. V shed 5 bases and J shed 3 bases, with 14 bases lying between them. The CDR3 runs 14 residues. Germline values: CDR1 MDHEN, CDR2 SYDVKM. CDR3 nucleotides: TGTGCCAGCAGTCCCCGCCAGGTTGGCTACGAGCAGTACTTC. It translates to CASSPRQVGYEQYF.

At least ten counts were recorded for this clonotype. The chain combines TRBV20-1 with TRBJ2-7; 8 bases align to TRBD1. Germline-derived CDR1 and CDR2 are DFQATT and SNEGSKA (reference sequence). This CDR3 region has 14 residues. J lost 0 bases, V lost 4 bases, and 5 bases had no gene match. CDR3 nucleotides: TGCAGTGCTAAACGACAGGGGTTCTCCTACGAGCAGTACTTC. This gives the protein CSAKRQGFSYEQYF.

This clonotype was counted only a few times. The gene calls are TRBV28 and TRBJ1-4; a weak D match, TRBD1 (5 bases). CDR1 is MDHEN, CDR2 SYDVKM, per germline. The germline V and J ends were trimmed by 2 bases and 8 bases, with 12 bases remaining between them. The CDR3 covers 14 residues. The CDR3, as DNA: TGTGCCAGCAGTTTACGAGACAGAAGGGAAAAACTGTTTTTT. Its protein is CASSLRDRREKLFF.